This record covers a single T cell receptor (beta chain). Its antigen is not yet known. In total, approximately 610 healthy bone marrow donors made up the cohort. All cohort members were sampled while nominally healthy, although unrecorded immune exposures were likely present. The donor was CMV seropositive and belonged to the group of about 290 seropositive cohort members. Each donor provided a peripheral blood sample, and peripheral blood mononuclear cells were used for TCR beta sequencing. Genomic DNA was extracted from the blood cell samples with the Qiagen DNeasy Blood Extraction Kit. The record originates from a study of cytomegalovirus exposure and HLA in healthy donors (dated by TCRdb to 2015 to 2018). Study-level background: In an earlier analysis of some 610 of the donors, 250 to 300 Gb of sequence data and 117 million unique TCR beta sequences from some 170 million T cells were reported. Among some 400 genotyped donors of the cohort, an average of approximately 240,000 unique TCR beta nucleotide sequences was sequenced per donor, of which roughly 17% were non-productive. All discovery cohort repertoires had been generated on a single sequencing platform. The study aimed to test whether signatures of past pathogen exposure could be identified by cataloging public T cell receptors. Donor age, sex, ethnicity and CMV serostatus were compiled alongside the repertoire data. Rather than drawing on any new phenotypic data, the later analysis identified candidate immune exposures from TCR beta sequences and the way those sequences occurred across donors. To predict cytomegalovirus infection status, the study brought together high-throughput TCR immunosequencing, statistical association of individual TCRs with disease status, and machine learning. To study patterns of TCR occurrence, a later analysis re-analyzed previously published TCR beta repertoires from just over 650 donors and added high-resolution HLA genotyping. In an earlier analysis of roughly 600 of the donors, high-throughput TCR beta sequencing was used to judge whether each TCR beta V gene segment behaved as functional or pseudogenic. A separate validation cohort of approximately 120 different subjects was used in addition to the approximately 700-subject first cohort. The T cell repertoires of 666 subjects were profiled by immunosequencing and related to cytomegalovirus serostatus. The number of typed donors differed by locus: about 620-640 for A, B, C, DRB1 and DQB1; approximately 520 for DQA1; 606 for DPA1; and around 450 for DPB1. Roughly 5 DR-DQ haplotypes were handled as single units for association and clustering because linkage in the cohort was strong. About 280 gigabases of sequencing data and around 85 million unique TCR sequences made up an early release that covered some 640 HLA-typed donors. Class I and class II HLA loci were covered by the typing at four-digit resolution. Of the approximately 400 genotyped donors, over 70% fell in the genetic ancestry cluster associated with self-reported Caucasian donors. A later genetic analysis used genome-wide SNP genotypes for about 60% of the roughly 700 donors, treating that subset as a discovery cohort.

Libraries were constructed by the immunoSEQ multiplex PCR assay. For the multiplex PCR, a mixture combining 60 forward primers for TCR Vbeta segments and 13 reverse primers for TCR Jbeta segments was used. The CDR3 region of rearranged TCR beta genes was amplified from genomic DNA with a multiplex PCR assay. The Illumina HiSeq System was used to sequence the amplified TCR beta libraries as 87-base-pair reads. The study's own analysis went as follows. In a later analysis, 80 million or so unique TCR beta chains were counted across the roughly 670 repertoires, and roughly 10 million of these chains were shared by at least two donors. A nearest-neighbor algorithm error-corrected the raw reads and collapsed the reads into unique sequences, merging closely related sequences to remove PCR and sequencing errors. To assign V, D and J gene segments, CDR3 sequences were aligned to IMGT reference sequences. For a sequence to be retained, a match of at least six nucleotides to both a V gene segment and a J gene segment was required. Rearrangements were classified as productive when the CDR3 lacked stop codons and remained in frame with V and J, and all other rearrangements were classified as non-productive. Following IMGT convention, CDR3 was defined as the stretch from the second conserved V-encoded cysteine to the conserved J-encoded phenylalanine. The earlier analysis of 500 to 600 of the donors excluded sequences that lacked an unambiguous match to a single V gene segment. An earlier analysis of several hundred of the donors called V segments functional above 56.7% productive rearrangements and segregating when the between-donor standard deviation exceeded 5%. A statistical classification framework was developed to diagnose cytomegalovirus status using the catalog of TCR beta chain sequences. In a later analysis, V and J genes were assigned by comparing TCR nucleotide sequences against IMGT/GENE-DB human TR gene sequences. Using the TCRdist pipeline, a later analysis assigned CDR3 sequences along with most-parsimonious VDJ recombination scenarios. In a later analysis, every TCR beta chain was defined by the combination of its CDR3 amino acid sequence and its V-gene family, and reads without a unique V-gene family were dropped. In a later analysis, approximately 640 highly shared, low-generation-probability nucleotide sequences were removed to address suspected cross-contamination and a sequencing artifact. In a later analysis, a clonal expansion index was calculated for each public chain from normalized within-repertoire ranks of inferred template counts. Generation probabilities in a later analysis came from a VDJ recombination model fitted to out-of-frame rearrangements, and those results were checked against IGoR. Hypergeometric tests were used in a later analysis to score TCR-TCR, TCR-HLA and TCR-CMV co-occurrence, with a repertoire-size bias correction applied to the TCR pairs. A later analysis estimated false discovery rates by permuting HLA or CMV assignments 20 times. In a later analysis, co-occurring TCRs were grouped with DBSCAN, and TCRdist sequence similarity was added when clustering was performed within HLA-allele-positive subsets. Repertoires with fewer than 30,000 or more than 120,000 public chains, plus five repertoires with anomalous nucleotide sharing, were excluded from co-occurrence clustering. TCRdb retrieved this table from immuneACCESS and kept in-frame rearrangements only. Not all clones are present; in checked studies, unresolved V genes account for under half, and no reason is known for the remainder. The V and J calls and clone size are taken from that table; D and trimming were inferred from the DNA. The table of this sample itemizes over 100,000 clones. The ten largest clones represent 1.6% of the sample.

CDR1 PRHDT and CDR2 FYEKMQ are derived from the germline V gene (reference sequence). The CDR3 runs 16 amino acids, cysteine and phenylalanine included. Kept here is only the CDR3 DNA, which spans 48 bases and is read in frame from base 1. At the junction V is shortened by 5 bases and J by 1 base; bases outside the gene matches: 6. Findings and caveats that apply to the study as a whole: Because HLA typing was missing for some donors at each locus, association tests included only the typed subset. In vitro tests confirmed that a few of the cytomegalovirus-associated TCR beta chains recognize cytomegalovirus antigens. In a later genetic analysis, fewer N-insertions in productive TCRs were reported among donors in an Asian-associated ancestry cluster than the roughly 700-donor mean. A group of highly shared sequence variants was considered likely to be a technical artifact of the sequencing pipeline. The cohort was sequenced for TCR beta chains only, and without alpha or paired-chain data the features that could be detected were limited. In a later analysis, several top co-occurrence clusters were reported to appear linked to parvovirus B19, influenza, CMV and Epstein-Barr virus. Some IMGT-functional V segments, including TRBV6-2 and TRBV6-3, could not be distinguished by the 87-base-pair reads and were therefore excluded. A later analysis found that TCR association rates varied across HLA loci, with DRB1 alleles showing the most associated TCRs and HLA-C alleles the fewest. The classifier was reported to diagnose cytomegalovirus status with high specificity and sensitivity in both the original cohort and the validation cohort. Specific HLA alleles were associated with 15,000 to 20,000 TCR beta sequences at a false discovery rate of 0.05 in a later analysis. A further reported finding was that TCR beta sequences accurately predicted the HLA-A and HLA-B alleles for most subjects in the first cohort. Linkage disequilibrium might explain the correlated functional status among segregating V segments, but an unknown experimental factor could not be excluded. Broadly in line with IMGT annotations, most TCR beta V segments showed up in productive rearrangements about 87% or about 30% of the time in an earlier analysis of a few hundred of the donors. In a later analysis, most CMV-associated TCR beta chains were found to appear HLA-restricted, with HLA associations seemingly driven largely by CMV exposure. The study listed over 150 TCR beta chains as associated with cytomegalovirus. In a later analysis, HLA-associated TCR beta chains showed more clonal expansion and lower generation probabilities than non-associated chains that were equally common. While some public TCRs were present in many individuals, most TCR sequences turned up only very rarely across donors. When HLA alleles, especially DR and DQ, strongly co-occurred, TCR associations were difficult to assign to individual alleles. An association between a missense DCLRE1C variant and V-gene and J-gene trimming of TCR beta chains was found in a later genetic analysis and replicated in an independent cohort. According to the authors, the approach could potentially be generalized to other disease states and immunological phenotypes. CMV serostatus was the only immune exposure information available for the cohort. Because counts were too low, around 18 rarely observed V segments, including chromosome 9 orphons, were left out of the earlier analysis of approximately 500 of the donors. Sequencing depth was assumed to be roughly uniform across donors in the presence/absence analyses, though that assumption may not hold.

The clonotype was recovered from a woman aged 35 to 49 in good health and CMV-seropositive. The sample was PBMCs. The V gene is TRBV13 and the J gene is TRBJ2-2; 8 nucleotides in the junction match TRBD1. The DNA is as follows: TGTGCCAGCAGCACTCGGACAGGGATGAACACCGGGGAGCTGTTTTTT. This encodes CASSTRTGMNTGELFF.